The 12 T cell receptor beta chains given below trace back to one sample, sequenced in a study of blood T cell repertoires in COVID-19. Here immunoSEQ multiplex PCR was the method, and the copy in TCRdb shows in-frame clones only, minus some. The sample gives over 200,000 clones, roughly 80% of which show up once; approximately 5.3% is in the top ten. The sample comprised peripheral blood. The receptors here all came from a human donor in a cohort sampled during active COVID-19.

This chain joins TRBV3-1 (or the pseudogene TRBV3-2) and TRBJ2-5; D not certain. Trimming took off 0 bases at V and 5 bases at J, with 10 bases between the two ends. The germline V gene has CDR1 LGHDT and CDR2 YNNKEL (reference sequence). The CDR3 sequence is 14 residues long. CDR3 coding DNA: TGTGCCAGCAGCCAAGATTGGAGCGTTGAGACCCAGTACTTC. Protein product: CASSQDWSVETQYF.

The V gene is TRBV7-2, the J gene TRBJ1-1; 8 bases agree with TRBD1. V lost 5 bases, J lost 6 bases, and 14 bases stayed unmatched. The CDR3 is 16 residues long. Germline V lookup: CDR1 SGHTA, CDR2 FQGNSA. The CDR3 DNA reads as TGTGCCAGCAGCCCGAGTTATGGAGACAGGGGCTCTGAAGCTTTCTTT. Translating it yields CASSPSYGDRGSEAFF.

In DNA, the CDR3 is TGTGCCAGTAGTAAAGGGACTCAGAGGACTGAAGCTTTCTTT. It encodes CASSKGTQRTEAFF. The genes are TRBV19 and TRBJ1-1; weak D call: TRBD1 (5 bases). Germline CDR1 is LNHDA and CDR2 is SQIVND (reference sequence). V lost 4 bases and J 5 bases, leaving 14 bases between the germline ends. CDR3 length: 14 residues. Supplemented by reference TRBV19 and TRBJ1-1, the full variable domain reads DGGITQSPKYLFRKEGQNVTLSCEQNLNHDAMYWYRQDPGQGLRLIYYSQIVNDFQKGDIAEGYSVSREKKESFPLTVTSAQKNPTAFYLCASSKGTQRTEAFFGQGTRLTVV.

By share, this clone ranks as medium-sized. The chain employs TRBV27 and TRBJ2-7; 7 positions agree with TRBD2. The CDR3 sequence is 13 residues long. J lost 2 bases, V lost 7 bases, and 5 bases had no gene match. Germline-derived CDR1 and CDR2 are MNHEY and SMNVEV (reference sequence). Here the CDR3 reads CASNERGPYEQYF. CDR3 nucleotide sequence: TGTGCCAGCAACGAGCGGGGACCCTACGAGCAGTACTTC.

The V gene is TRBV5-1, the J gene TRBJ1-2; a weak D match, TRBD1 (5 bases). CDR3 size: 17 residues. Trimming removed 1 base at V and 2 bases at J, with 18 bases between. Germline V CDR1 and CDR2: SGHRS, YFSETQ. CDR3: CASSLKPVSGSNYGYTF. The CDR3 DNA reads as TGCGCCAGCAGCTTGAAACCGGTTTCAGGGTCAAACTATGGCTACACCTTC. The full variable domain, completed using reference TRBV5-1 and TRBJ1-2, is KAGVTQTPRYLIKTRGQQVTLSCSPISGHRSVSWYQQTPGQGLQFLFEYFSETQRNKGNFPGRFSGRQFSNSRSEMNVSTLELGDSALYLCASSLKPVSGSNYGYTFGSGTRLTVV.

The rearrangement uses TRBV7-2 and TRBJ2-5, with TRBD2 as a possible D gene (5 bases). This CDR3 is built from 12 residues. Germline CDR1 SGHTA, CDR2 FQGNSA. V lost 4 bases to trimming and J lost 4 bases, with 7 bases between them. The CDR3 DNA reads as TGTGCCAGCAGCTGGGCGGGAGAGACCCAGTACTTC. Translated: CASSWAGETQYF. Combining the CDR3 with reference TRBV7-2 and TRBJ2-5 gives the whole variable domain GAGVSQSPSNKVTEKGKDVELRCDPISGHTALYWYRQSLGQGLEFLIYFQGNSAPDKSGLPSDRFSAERTGGSVSTLTIQRTQQEDSAVYLCASSWAGETQYFGPGTRLLVL.

V is TRBV5-6 and J is TRBJ2-1, with 11 bases that match TRBD2. Germline lookup yields CDR1 SGHDT and CDR2 YYEEEE. The junction had 2 bases not matched to a gene; V was cut back by 2 bases and J by 4 bases. This CDR3 is built from 15 residues. The CDR3, as DNA: TGTGCCAGCAGCTTAAGGACTAGCGGGTACAATGAGCAGTTCTTC. Translating it yields CASSLRTSGYNEQFF. The full variable domain, its missing parts supplied by reference TRBV5-6 and TRBJ2-1, is DAGVTQSPTHLIKTRGQQVTLRCSPKSGHDTVSWYQQALGQGPQFIFQYYEEEERQRGNFPDRFSGHQFPNYSSELNVNALLLGDSALYLCASSLRTSGYNEQFFGPGTRLTVL.

A few counts support this clone. The J gene is TRBJ1-4, the V gene TRBV29-1; 7 bases map to TRBD1. The germline CDR1 and CDR2 sequences are SQVTM and ANQGSEA. CDR3 length: 14 amino acids. The J segment lost 5 bases and the V segment lost 1 base, leaving 4 bases of the junction unmatched. The DNA of the CDR3 is TGCAGCGTTGAAGTGACAGGGATCAATGAAAAACTGTTTTTT. It translates to CSVEVTGINEKLFF.

This clone has more than one count but fewer than ten. The V and J genes are TRBV29-1 and TRBJ1-2; D is undetermined. The CDR3 consists of 14 residues. The V and J ends lost 0 bases and 9 bases respectively, with 17 bases between them. Germline CDR1 reads SQVTM; CDR2 reads ANQGSEA. Written as DNA, the CDR3 is TGCAGCGTTGAAGAACCCGGGTATCTAACTAGCTACACCTTC. Translated: CSVEEPGYLTSYTF.

This sequence joins TRBV14 and TRBJ2-7; maybe TRBD2 (6 bases). The germline V gene encodes CDR1 SGHDN and CDR2 FVKESK. Trimming removed 0 bases from V and 4 bases from J, with 16 bases in between. This CDR3 region has 16 residues. This CDR3 is CASSQDHGGGTYEQYF. The CDR3 bases are TGTGCCAGCAGCCAAGATCATGGGGGAGGAACTTACGAGCAGTACTTC.

The chain recombines TRBV28 with TRBJ2-7, with D perhaps matching TRBD2 (6 bases). Germline CDR1 is MDHEN and CDR2 is SYDVKM. V was pared by 8 bases and J by 2 bases, with 13 bases between. The CDR3 loop spans 13 amino acids. Here the CDR3 DNA reads TGTGCCAGCGGACTACCATCTCCCTACGAGCAGTACTTC. Protein: CASGLPSPYEQYF.

J is TRBJ2-1 and V is TRBV7-3; 9 nucleotides agree with TRBD2. Trimming cost V 2 bases and J 0 bases; bases outside gene matches: 11. The germline V gene encodes CDR1 SGHTA and CDR2 FQGTGA. The CDR3 runs 19 residues. CDR3 bases: TGTGCCAGCAGCTTACGCCCTAGCGGGGCCATCAGCTCCTACAATGAGCAGTTCTTC. As protein: CASSLRPSGAISSYNEQFF.